A single sample is the source of the 3 T cell receptor beta chains below, sequenced in a study of T cell responses to AZD1222 COVID-19 vaccine. Data came from immunoSEQ multiplex PCR; TCRdb stores just in-frame clones and leaves some out. The data contain roughly 150,000 clones, 93% of them seen just once; the ten biggest clones take up approximately 5%. The material sequenced was peripheral blood, taken on day 0 of AZD1222 vaccination. The receptor set was obtained from an adult in good health.

V gene TRBV6-5 combines with J gene TRBJ1-6, with D unclear. The CDR3 length is 14 residues. V was cut by 6 bases and J by 0 bases, with 6 bases left in between. Per the germline V gene, CDR1 is MNHEY and CDR2 is SVGAGI. In nucleotides, the CDR3 is TGTGCCAGCAGAACCAGCTCCTATAATTCACCCCTCCACTTT. The encoded protein is CASRTSSYNSPLHF.

The rearrangement links TRBV9 to TRBJ2-2; TRBD2 matches at 10 bases. The V and J ends lost 0 bases and 1 base, in that order; junction bases with no gene match: 6. The CDR3 loop spans 18 amino acids. Germline CDR1 reads SGDLS; CDR2 reads YYNGEE. The DNA of the CDR3 is TGTGCCAGCAGCGTAGTAAGAGGGACTAGCGAGAACACCGGGGAGCTGTTTTTT. Translation: CASSVVRGTSENTGELFF.

This rearrangement joins TRBV6-2 or TRBV6-3 to TRBJ2-1; the D call may be TRBD1 or TRBD2 (5 bases each). V gave up 0 bases and J gave up 6 bases, with 6 bases separating them. From germline, CDR1 is MNHEY and CDR2 SVGEGT. The CDR3 is 13 amino acids. CDR3 DNA sequence: TGTGCCAGCAGTTACTCGAGGGGCAATGAGCAGTTCTTC. It codes for CASSYSRGNEQFF.